These 19 T cell receptor beta chains share one sample of origin, sequenced in a study of blood T cell repertoires in COVID-19. Here immunoSEQ multiplex PCR was the method, and the copy in TCRdb shows in-frame clones only, minus some. The repertoire includes about 58,000 clones, more than 85% of them detected once, and 4.6% sits in the top ten. The sample was peripheral blood. Receptors were obtained from a man aged 50-59 years with active COVID-19.

This clone was observed a few times. V usage is TRBV29-1 and J usage is TRBJ1-5; D unclear. CDR1 SQVTM and CDR2 ANQGSEA come from the germline V gene. V lost 6 bases and J 4 bases, leaving 10 bases between the germline ends. CDR3 size: 12 residues. The CDR3 DNA reads TGCAGCGTCGTCACGGGAAATCAGCCCCAGCATTTT. Protein: CSVVTGNQPQHF.

V gene TRBV18 combines with J gene TRBJ1-5, with TRBD1 matching over 12 bases. The ends lost 2 bases at V and 8 bases at J; junction bases unmatched: 7. Germline V CDR1 and CDR2: KGHSH, LQKENI. The CDR3 runs to 16 residues. The CDR3 bases are TGTGCCAGCTCACCAGCAGGGACAGGGGGCATTAAGCCCCAGCATTTT. Its translation: CASSPAGTGGIKPQHF.

The rearrangement links TRBV4-3 to TRBJ1-1; weak D call: TRBD1 (6 bases). The V end lost 0 bases, the J end lost 1 base, and 9 bases lay between the germline ends. The CDR3 sequence is 15 residues long. Germline CDR1 LGHNA, CDR2 YSLEER. The CDR3 protein is CASSQDWGPNTEAFF. The CDR3 nucleotides are TGCGCCAGCAGCCAAGATTGGGGGCCGAACACTGAAGCTTTCTTT.

The gene calls are TRBV3-1 (or the pseudogene TRBV3-2) and TRBJ2-3; D is possibly TRBD2 (5 bases). The CDR3 contains 14 residues. The V end lost 3 bases, the J end lost 3 bases, and 10 bases lay between the germline ends. Germline lookup yields CDR1 LGHDT and CDR2 YNNKEL (reference sequence). The CDR3 DNA follows: TGTGCCAGCAGCCAGGCTACTAGAACAGATACGCAGTATTTT. This codes for CASSQATRTDTQYF.

This clone has only a few counts. V and J are TRBV11-1 and TRBJ2-1; TRBD2 might be the D (6 bases). Trimming stripped 8 bases from V and 4 bases from J, with 12 bases between. The V gene's germline CDR1 is SGHAT and CDR2 FQDESV (reference sequence). The CDR3 runs 13 residues. The CDR3 sequence: CASSLARYNEQFF. CDR3 bases: TGTGCCAGCTCTCTAGCGCGGTACAATGAGCAGTTCTTC.

V is TRBV2 and J is TRBJ2-5, with 7 bases lining up with TRBD1. The CDR3 is 16 residues long. V lost 8 bases and J lost 3; bases outside the gene matches: 15. The germline V gene encodes CDR1 SNHLY and CDR2 FYNNEI. CDR3: CASPTLEHRGEETQYF. CDR3 DNA: TGTGCCAGCCCCACTCTCGAACACAGGGGCGAAGAGACCCAGTACTTC. Full variable domain (rest looked up from reference TRBV2 and TRBJ2-5): EPEVTQTPSHQVTQMGQEVILRCVPISNHLYFYWYRQILGQKVEFLVSFYNNEISEKSEIFDDQFSVERPDGSNFTLKIRSTKLEDSAMYFCASPTLEHRGEETQYFGPGTRLLVL.

This chain uses TRBV20-1 with TRBJ1-2; no reliable D call. Trimming removed 1 base from V and 4 bases from J, with 4 bases in between. Germline CDR1 DFQATT, CDR2 SNEGSKA (reference sequence). The CDR3 runs to 11 residues. This chain's CDR3 is CSARGLYGYTF. The CDR3 DNA is TGCAGTGCTAGAGGTCTCTATGGCTACACCTTC.

The CDR3 nucleotides read TGTGCCAGCATCACCTGGGACACCTATAATTCACCCCTCCACTTT. Translated, it gives CASITWDTYNSPLHF. The chain combines TRBV5-6 with TRBJ1-6, with TRBD1 as a possible D gene (6 bases). The CDR3 runs 15 residues. Germline assignment: CDR1 SGHDT and CDR2 YYEEEE. Trimming took off 6 bases at V and 2 bases at J, with 12 bases between the two ends.

V gene TRBV10-1 combines with J gene TRBJ2-7, with D possibly matching TRBD1 (5 bases). CDR1 and CDR2 from the germline V gene are WNHNN and SYGVQD (reference sequence). Trimming took off 7 bases at V and 0 bases at J, with 10 bases between the two ends. The length of the CDR3 is 13 residues. CDR3 sequence: CASILTVSYEQYF. The CDR3 coding sequence is TGCGCCAGCATTCTGACAGTCTCCTACGAGCAGTACTTC.

The CDR3 here is CASTKVRGNNQPQHF. Here the CDR3 DNA reads TGTGCCAGTACCAAGGTTCGGGGGAATAATCAGCCCCAGCATTTT. This chain connects TRBV19 to TRBJ1-5; weak D call: TRBD1 (5 bases). The CDR3 loop spans 15 amino acids. CDR1 and CDR2 (germline): LNHDA, SQIVND (reference sequence). The V gene lost 7 bases and the J gene lost 4 bases, with 17 bases spanning the gap. Supplemented by reference TRBV19 and TRBJ1-5, the full variable domain reads DGGITQSPKYLFRKEGQNVTLSCEQNLNHDAMYWYRQDPGQGLRLIYYSQIVNDFQKGDIAEGYSVSREKKESFPLTVTSAQKNPTAFYLCASTKVRGNNQPQHFGDGTRLSIL.

This chain connects TRBV7-3 to TRBJ2-1; 10 bases are a match to TRBD2. The length of the CDR3 is 16 residues. Germline CDR1 reads SGHTA; CDR2 reads FQGTGA. With V trimmed by 5 bases and J by 6 bases, 10 bases remained unmatched. In DNA form, the CDR3 reads TGTGCCAGCAGCCCACCGGGACTAGCGAGTTCCAATGAGCAGTTCTTC. The encoded protein is CASSPPGLASSNEQFF.

DNA for the CDR3: TGTGCCAGCAGCCAAGCTGAAAGCAGGGGCCAAGAGACCCAGTACTTC. It encodes CASSQAESRGQETQYF. The chain is built from TRBV4-2 and TRBJ2-5; a possible D gene is TRBD1 (6 bases). CDR1 is LGHNA and CDR2 is YNFKEQ in the germline V gene. V was shortened by 1 base and J by 1 base, with 13 bases between the two germline ends. This CDR3 is 16 amino acids long.

The chain is built from TRBV5-6 and TRBJ2-7; no clear D. CDR1 and CDR2 (germline): SGHDT, YYEEEE. The CDR3 consists of 11 residues. Trimming stripped 3 bases from V and 3 bases from J, with 4 bases between. CDR3 in DNA: TGTGCCAGCAGCTCTGTCTACGAGCAGTACTTC. It specifies CASSSVYEQYF.

This clone was picked up one time. The chain carries TRBV9 and TRBJ1-1; D possibly corresponds to TRBD1 (5 bases). The CDR3 contains 12 residues. CDR1 is SGDLS and CDR2 is YYNGEE in the germline V gene. V was pared by 0 bases and J by 6 bases, with 6 bases between. The CDR3 DNA follows: TGTGCCAGCAGCGTAGCGGGGGCTGAAGCTTTCTTT. Translating gives CASSVAGAEAFF.

This chain joins TRBV5-4 and TRBJ1-4, with 9 bases fitting TRBD1. V shed 4 bases, J shed 5 bases, and the junction held 6 bases outside the gene matches. This CDR3 region has 15 residues. Germline V gene data show CDR1 as SGHNT and CDR2 as YYREEE (reference sequence). CDR3 bases: TGTGCCAGCAGCCGCGAGGGGACAGGGAATGAAAAACTGTTTTTT. Translated, it gives CASSREGTGNEKLFF.

This clone was seen a few times. This sequence joins TRBV6-6 and TRBJ1-6, with TRBD1 identical over 11 bases. This CDR3 spans 16 amino acids. CDR1 is MNHNY and CDR2 is SVGAGI in the germline V gene (reference sequence). Trimming took 6 bases from V and 8 from J; bases not matched to a gene: 9. DNA of the CDR3: TGTGCCAGCAGGCTCCCTTCGGGACAGGGGGATTCACCCCTCCACTTT. This encodes CASRLPSGQGDSPLHF.

The CDR3 region has the DNA TGTGCCAGCTCACCGCAGGGACAGAGCGTCCAGCCCCAGCATTTT. This sequence encodes CASSPQGQSVQPQHF. This sequence joins TRBV18 and TRBJ1-5; 7 nucleotides line up with TRBD1. V was pared by 3 bases and J by 7 bases, with 9 bases of the junction left unmatched. CDR3 length equals 15 residues. Germline values: CDR1 KGHSH, CDR2 LQKENI.

This chain joins TRBV5-1 and TRBJ2-7, with 7 bases aligning to TRBD1. V was clipped by 3 bases and J by 0 bases; unmatched bases: 6. Germline CDR1 reads SGHRS; CDR2 reads YFSETQ. The CDR3 is 15 amino acids. The CDR3 DNA sequence: TGCGCCAGCAGCTCTTTGGGACAGAGCTCCTACGAGCAGTACTTC. Translating it yields CASSSLGQSSYEQYF.

The V call is TRBV6-6, the J call TRBJ1-1; D gene ambiguous. V was cut by 2 bases and J by 0 bases, with 7 bases left in between. CDR1 is MNHNY, CDR2 SVGAGI, per germline (reference sequence). The CDR3 length is 14 residues. CDR3: CASSYAEMNTEAFF. In DNA form, the CDR3 reads TGTGCCAGCAGTTACGCAGAAATGAACACTGAAGCTTTCTTT.